Sequencing of this TCR beta chain was carried out in a study of vaccination and CD4 T cells after COVID-19. Worth noting for this clonotype: What it recognizes is unknown.

The germline gives CDR1 MNHEY, CDR2 SVGEGT. This CDR3 is built from 13 residues. V was trimmed by 0 bases and J by 0 bases, leaving 2 bases between them. Sequencing of DNA taken from cultured CD4+ T cells relied on the Oncomine TCR Beta short-read assay. MiXCR, run by TCRdb on the PCR reads, gives a single entry per CDR3 protein. The table lists about 18,000 distinct CDR3 sequences, about 42% of them singletons. Specified treatment: approximately 10-day PBMC culture with coronavirus spike peptide pools or control peptides (ViraFEST assay). Cultures of PBMCs, about 2 million per well, were set up with approximately 9.6 IU/ml IL-2 and 10 ug/ml peptide pools.

The rearrangement uses TRBV6-2 or TRBV6-3 and TRBJ1-1; D gene uncertain. The receptor was isolated from a human donor who had recovered from COVID-19. The sequencing here drew on CD4+ T cells from blood, cultured in vitro, taken before SARS-CoV-2 vaccination. CDR3 DNA: TGTGCCAGCAGTTACTCCTTGAACACTGAAGCTTTCTTT. Translating gives CASSYSLNTEAFF.